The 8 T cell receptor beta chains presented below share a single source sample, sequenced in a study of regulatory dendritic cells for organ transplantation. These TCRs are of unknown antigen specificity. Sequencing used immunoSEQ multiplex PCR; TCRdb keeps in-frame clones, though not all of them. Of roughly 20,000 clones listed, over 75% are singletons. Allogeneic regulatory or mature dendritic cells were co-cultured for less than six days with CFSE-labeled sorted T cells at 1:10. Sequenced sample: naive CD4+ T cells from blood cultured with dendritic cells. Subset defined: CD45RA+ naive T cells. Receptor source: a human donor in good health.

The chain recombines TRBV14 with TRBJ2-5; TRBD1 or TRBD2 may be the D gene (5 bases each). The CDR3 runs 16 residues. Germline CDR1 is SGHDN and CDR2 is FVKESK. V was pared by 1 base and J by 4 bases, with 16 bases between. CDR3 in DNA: TGTGCCAGCAGCCAAGGGGGTGCCGGGACCGGAGAGACCCAGTACTTC. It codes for CASSQGGAGTGETQYF.

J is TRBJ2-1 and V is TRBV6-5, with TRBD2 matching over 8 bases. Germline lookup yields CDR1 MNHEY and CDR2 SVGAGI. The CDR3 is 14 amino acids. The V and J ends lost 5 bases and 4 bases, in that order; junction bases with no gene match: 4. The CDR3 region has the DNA TGTGCCAGCAGTCGGGGGGGCGCGTACAATGAGCAGTTCTTC. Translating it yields CASSRGGAYNEQFF.

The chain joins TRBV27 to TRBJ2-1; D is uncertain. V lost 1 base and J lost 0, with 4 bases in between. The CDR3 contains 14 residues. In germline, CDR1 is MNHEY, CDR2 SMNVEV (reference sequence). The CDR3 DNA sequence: TGTGCCAGCAGTTTATGGGTCTCCTACAATGAGCAGTTCTTC. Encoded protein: CASSLWVSYNEQFF.

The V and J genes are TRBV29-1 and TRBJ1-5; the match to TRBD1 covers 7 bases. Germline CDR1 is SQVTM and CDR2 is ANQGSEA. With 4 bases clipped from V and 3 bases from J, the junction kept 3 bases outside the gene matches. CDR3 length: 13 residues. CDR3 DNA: TGCAGCGTTGGACAGGGAGACAATCAGCCCCAGCATTTT. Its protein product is CSVGQGDNQPQHF.

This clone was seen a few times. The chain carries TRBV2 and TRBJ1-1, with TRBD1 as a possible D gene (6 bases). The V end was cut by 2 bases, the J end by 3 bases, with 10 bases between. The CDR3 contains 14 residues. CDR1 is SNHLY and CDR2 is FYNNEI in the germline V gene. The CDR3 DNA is TGTGCCAGCAGTGAATTAGGACAGTACACTGAAGCTTTCTTT. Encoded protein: CASSELGQYTEAFF.

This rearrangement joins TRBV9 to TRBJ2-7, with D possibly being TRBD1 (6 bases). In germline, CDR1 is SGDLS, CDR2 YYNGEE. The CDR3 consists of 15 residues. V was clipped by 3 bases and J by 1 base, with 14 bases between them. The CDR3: CASSALDSDSYEQYF. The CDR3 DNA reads TGTGCCAGCAGCGCCCTGGACAGTGATTCCTACGAGCAGTACTTC.

CDR3 sequence reads: CASSPTATNEKLFF. The CDR3 region has the DNA TGTGCCAGCTCACCGACCGCAACTAATGAAAAACTGTTTTTT. This chain uses TRBV18 with TRBJ1-4; D is unclear. V dropped 3 bases and J dropped 0 bases, with 5 bases sitting between them. The CDR3 covers 14 residues. Germline V CDR1 and CDR2: KGHSH, LQKENI.

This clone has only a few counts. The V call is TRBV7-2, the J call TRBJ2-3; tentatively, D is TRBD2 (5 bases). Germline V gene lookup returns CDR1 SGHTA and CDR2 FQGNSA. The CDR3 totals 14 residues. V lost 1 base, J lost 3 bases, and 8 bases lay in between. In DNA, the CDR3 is TGTGCCAGCAGCTTAGGGTGGGAGACAGATACGCAGTATTTT. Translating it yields CASSLGWETDTQYF.